This T cell receptor beta chain came from a study of blood T cell repertoires in COVID-19. Study context: The study drew acute and convalescent COVID-19 samples from the United States, Italy and Spain. Nucleic acid was either cDNA or gDNA, and it came from T cells, B-cell-depleted T cells, or PBMCs.

Produced via immunoSEQ multiplex PCR; TCRdb's table is partial and in-frame only. This sample carries roughly 200,000 clones, 80% to 90% of them seen once, and the ten largest clones take 12%. The sample comprised PBMCs or T cells enriched from blood (not recorded which). The origin of this receptor is a man in his forties who had recovered from COVID-19.

CDR3 protein: CASCPGGGNQPQHF. The CDR3 coding sequence is TGTGCCAGCTGCCCAGGGGGAGGCAATCAGCCCCAGCATTTT. The V and J genes are TRBV7-9 and TRBJ1-5; 7 positions agree with TRBD1. V dropped 8 bases and J dropped 2; count of bases not matched to a gene: 6. The CDR3 has 14 residues. Germline V CDR1 and CDR2: SEHNR, FQNEAQ (reference sequence).